The 13 T cell receptor beta chains below all came from one sample that was sequenced in a study of shared clonotypes between healthy human individuals. Sequencing used immunoSEQ multiplex PCR; TCRdb keeps in-frame clones, though not all of them. Here the sample spans 2,500,000 or so clones, 93% being singletons. Sequenced sample: naive CD4+ T cells from PBMCs. The subset here: CD45RA+ positively selected. These receptors were taken from a man aged 18 to 29 in good health. Some clones in this sample may be carry-over from other donors' samples.

V usage is TRBV19 and J usage is TRBJ2-7; D is ambiguous. CDR1 LNHDA and CDR2 SQIVND come from the germline V gene (reference sequence). V lost 7 bases, J lost 5 bases, and 18 bases lay in between. There are 14 residues in the CDR3. In DNA, the CDR3 is TGTGCCAGTATGGCTCTAGGGCGGTACGACGAGCAGTACTTC. Its protein product is CASMALGRYDEQYF.

About this clone: The sample contains more than one DNA sequence encoding this CDR3. The V and J genes are TRBV5-1 and TRBJ2-3; D unclear. From germline, CDR1 is SGHRS and CDR2 YFSETQ. The CDR3 has 15 residues. The V end lost 0 bases, the J end lost 2 bases, and 10 bases lay between the germline ends. CDR3 sequence (DNA): TGCGCCAGCAGCTTGGGGCAGGTCTACACAGATACGCAGTATTTT. This translates into CASSLGQVYTDTQYF.

The V call is TRBV10-1, the J call TRBJ2-5, with D tentatively TRBD1 (6 bases). Germline loops: CDR1 WNHNN, CDR2 SYGVQD (reference sequence). The CDR3 is 13 amino acids. V was cut by 6 bases and J by 2 bases, with 10 bases left in between. The DNA of the CDR3 is TGCGCCAGCAGCCGTGGACAGCAAGAGACCCAGTACTTC. Residues: CASSRGQQETQYF.

The chain combines TRBV28 with TRBJ1-1; 10 bases are a match to TRBD1. The CDR3 totals 14 residues. The V segment lost 5 bases and the J segment 5 bases; nucleotides outside the gene matches: 5. The germline V gene has CDR1 MDHEN and CDR2 SYDVKM. CDR3 region: CASSKGQGRTEAFF. CDR3 nucleotide sequence: TGTGCCAGCAGTAAGGGACAGGGGAGGACTGAAGCTTTCTTT. The full variable domain, in which reference TRBV28 and TRBJ1-1 provide the parts outside the CDR3, is DVKVTQSSRYLVKRTGEKVFLECVQDMDHENMFWYRQDPGLGLRLIYFSYDVKMKEKGDIPEGYSVSREKKERFSLILESASTNQTSMYLCASSKGQGRTEAFFGQGTRLTVV.

The chain combines TRBV11-3 with TRBJ2-1; D uncertain. CDR3 length: 12 residues. Trimming left V 2 bases short and J 8 bases short, with 7 bases between. CDR1 is SGHNT, CDR2 YENEEA, per germline. This CDR3 reads CASSLSTHEQFF. The CDR3 DNA reads TGTGCCAGCAGCTTATCGACGCATGAGCAGTTCTTC.

V usage is TRBV25-1 and J usage is TRBJ1-6; D is ambiguous. This CDR3 spans 14 amino acids. The germline V and J ends were trimmed by 5 bases and 10 bases, with 15 bases remaining between them. CDR1 and CDR2 (germline): MGHDK, SYGVNS. The CDR3 sequence is CASSWRSSGSPLHF. The CDR3 DNA follows: TGTGCCAGCAGTTGGAGGTCCTCGGGGTCACCCCTCCACTTT.

J is TRBJ2-7 and V is TRBV18; 9 bases fit TRBD2. V dropped 3 bases and J dropped 0; count of bases not matched to a gene: 6. CDR1 and CDR2 from the germline V gene are KGHSH and LQKENI. This CDR3 has 16 residues. The CDR3, as DNA: TGTGCCAGCTCACCGGGACTAGCCTTAGACTCCTACGAGCAGTACTTC. Protein product: CASSPGLALDSYEQYF.

The chain recombines TRBV7-3 with TRBJ2-3; D might be TRBD2 (6 bases). Germline CDR1 and CDR2: SGHTA and FQGTGA. Trimming cost V 4 bases and J 5 bases, with 16 bases left between them. The CDR3 runs 15 residues. DNA for the CDR3: TGTGCCAGCAGCTCACTAGGCTTGGGAGGAGATACGCAGTATTTT. Protein product: CASSSLGLGGDTQYF. The full variable domain, in which reference TRBV7-3 and TRBJ2-3 provide the parts outside the CDR3, is GAGVSQTPSNKVTEKGKYVELRCDPISGHTALYWYRQSLGQGPEFLIYFQGTGAADDSGLPNDRFFAVRPEGSVSTLKIQRTERGDSAVYLCASSSLGLGGDTQYFGPGTRLTVL.

The chain uses TRBV5-1 and TRBJ2-1; 10 nucleotides align to TRBD2. V dropped 0 bases and J dropped 6; count of bases not matched to a gene: 6. This CDR3 region has 16 residues. CDR1 and CDR2 from the germline V gene are SGHRS and YFSETQ. Here the CDR3 reads CASSLVPSGSLNEQFF. CDR3 DNA: TGCGCCAGCAGCTTGGTGCCTAGCGGGAGTCTCAATGAGCAGTTCTTC.

DNA for the CDR3: TGTGCCAGCAGCCGGGACGAGGCCTACAATGAGCAGTTCTTC. Its translation is CASSRDEAYNEQFF. The chain has TRBV6-1 and TRBJ2-1; D might be TRBD1 or TRBD2, each matching 5 bases. This CDR3 contains 14 residues. Between the trimmed V and J ends, which lost 6 bases and 2 bases, there was a span of 11 bases. CDR1 and CDR2 from the germline V gene are MNHNS and SASEGT.

The chain is built from TRBV5-1 and TRBJ1-2, with TRBD1 as a possible D gene (5 bases). Germline loops: CDR1 SGHRS, CDR2 YFSETQ. The CDR3 runs 14 residues. With 0 bases removed from V and 6 bases from J, the gap between germline ends came to 12 bases. The CDR3 coding sequence is TGCGCCAGCAGCTTGGGTCGCCAGGGAGATGGCTACACCTTC. Protein product: CASSLGRQGDGYTF. Looking up the rest from reference TRBV5-1 and TRBJ1-2 gives the full variable domain: KAGVTQTPRYLIKTRGQQVTLSCSPISGHRSVSWYQQTPGQGLQFLFEYFSETQRNKGNFPGRFSGRQFSNSRSEMNVSTLELGDSALYLCASSLGRQGDGYTFGSGTRLTVV.

J is TRBJ2-1 and V is TRBV5-4, with 9 positions matching TRBD1. The CDR3 is made up of 15 amino acids. Trimming cost V 3 bases and J 6 bases; bases outside gene matches: 7. Germline V lookup: CDR1 SGHNT, CDR2 YYREEE (reference sequence). The CDR3, as DNA: TGTGCCAGCAGCTGGGTACAGGGGGCGGCCAATGAGCAGTTCTTC. This translates into CASSWVQGAANEQFF.

This clone was picked up one time. The gene calls are TRBV6-5 and TRBJ2-5; possible D gene TRBD1, 5 bases. Germline V CDR1 and CDR2: MNHEY, SVGAGI. The CDR3 runs 13 residues. Trimming left V 6 bases short and J 7 bases short, with 15 bases between. This chain's CDR3 is CASRLDSSGTQYF. In DNA form, the CDR3 reads TGTGCCAGCAGGCTCGACAGTTCAGGGACCCAGTACTTC.